Presented here are 5 T cell receptor beta chains from one specimen sequenced in a study of radiotherapy plus CTLA-4 blockade in lung cancer. The table came from immunoSEQ multiplex PCR; TCRdb's copy has only in-frame clones and leaves some out. The table includes tens of thousands of clones, around three quarters detected once. The source material was peripheral blood, sampled from a patient treated with radiotherapy plus ipilimumab. The source is a human donor with non-small cell lung cancer whose response to radiotherapy plus ipilimumab could not be evaluated.

This clone was seen only once. The rearrangement links TRBV18 to TRBJ2-7; 11 positions agree with TRBD1. Germline loops: CDR1 KGHSH, CDR2 LQKENI. The trim removed 3 bases at V and 5 bases at J, leaving 6 bases unmatched. This CDR3 has 15 residues. In nucleotides, the CDR3 is TGTGCCAGCTCACCCTGGACAGGGGGCGGGAACGAGCAGTACTTC. Its protein product is CASSPWTGGGNEQYF.

The V and J genes are TRBV30 and TRBJ2-6; no firm D call. CDR1 and CDR2 (germline): GTSNPN, SVGIG (reference sequence). The CDR3 extends over 14 amino acids. Trimming cost V 2 bases and J 2 bases, with 7 bases left between them. The CDR3 DNA follows: TGTGCCTGGAGTAGCCGGGCTGGGGCCAACGTCCTGACTTTC. It specifies CAWSSRAGANVLTF.

This clone was seen only once. The rearrangement joins TRBV4-1 to TRBJ1-5; TRBD1 aligns across 7 bases. The germline V gene has CDR1 MGHRA and CDR2 YSYEKL. J was trimmed by 6 bases and V by 8 bases; bases with no gene match: 10. CDR3 length: 14 residues. CDR3 bases: TGCGCCAGCGGCCCCTCGACAGGGACTCAGCCCCAGCATTTT. It is translated as CASGPSTGTQPQHF.

This chain connects TRBV19 to TRBJ2-1; 11 bases map to TRBD2. The CDR3 contains 16 residues. Germline assignment: CDR1 LNHDA and CDR2 SQIVND (reference sequence). Unmatched junction bases numbered 3, after V lost 2 bases and J lost 3 bases. The CDR3: CASSIFTSGSYNEQFF. The CDR3 nucleotides are TGTGCCAGTAGTATATTCACTAGCGGGAGCTACAATGAGCAGTTCTTC.

This rearrangement joins TRBV19 to TRBJ1-5; D is unclear. The germline V gene has CDR1 LNHDA and CDR2 SQIVND (reference sequence). This CDR3 region has 15 residues. Deletions cut 5 bases from V and 0 bases from J, with 11 bases between. The CDR3 DNA sequence: TGTGCCAGTAGTCGGGATCTTTATAGCAATCAGCCCCAGCATTTT. Amino acid sequence: CASSRDLYSNQPQHF.